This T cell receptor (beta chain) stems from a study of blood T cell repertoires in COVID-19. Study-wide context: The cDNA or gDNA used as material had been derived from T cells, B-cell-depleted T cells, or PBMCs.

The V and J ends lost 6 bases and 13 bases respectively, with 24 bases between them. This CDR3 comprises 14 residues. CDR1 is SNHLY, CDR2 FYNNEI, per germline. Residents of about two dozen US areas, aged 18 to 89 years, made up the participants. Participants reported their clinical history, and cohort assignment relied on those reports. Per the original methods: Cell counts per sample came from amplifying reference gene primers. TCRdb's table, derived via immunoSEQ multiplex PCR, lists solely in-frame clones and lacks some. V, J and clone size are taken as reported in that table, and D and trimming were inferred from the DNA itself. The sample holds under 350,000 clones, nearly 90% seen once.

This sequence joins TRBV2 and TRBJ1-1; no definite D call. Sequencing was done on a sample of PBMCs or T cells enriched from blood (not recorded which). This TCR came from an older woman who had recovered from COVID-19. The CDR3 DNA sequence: TGTGCCAGCAGCCCCAACATCGTTTCTACTAGGGATTTCTTT. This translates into CASSPNIVSTRDFF.